This T cell receptor (beta chain) was identified during a study of regulatory T cells in long-lasting Graves disease. With iRepertoire HTBI primers and Arm-PCR of CDR3 regions, TCR beta libraries were built. TCRdb processed the multiplex PCR reads anew with MiXCR; each CDR3 protein has one entry. This table holds 350,000 to 550,000 distinct CDR3 sequences, 12% to 15% found once. Time point described: newly diagnosed GD, antithyroid drugs for less than 3 months. Preparation of the TCR library used RNA extracted from PBMCs. CDR1 LGHDT and CDR2 YNNKEL come from the germline V gene (reference sequence). This CDR3 comprises 14 residues. V dropped 0 bases and J dropped 6 bases, with 10 bases sitting between them. This clonotype has a count of ten or more. In addition, the sample was reused for a study of T cells in Graves' hyperthyroidism and ophthalmopathy. That source notes: Orbital computed tomography and thyroid ultrasound, together with serum TRAb and thyroxine and clinical symptoms, were used for diagnoses.

The chain recombines TRBV3-1 with TRBJ2-3, with D possibly matching TRBD1 (6 bases). Sequencing used peripheral blood mononuclear cells (PBMCs), obtained at new diagnosis, from a patient treated with antithyroid drugs. The sequence derives from a woman aged 45-59 years with Graves disease. The CDR3 protein is CASSQEQGLDTQYF. The CDR3 DNA is TGTGCCAGCAGCCAAGAGCAGGGGTTGGATACGCAGTATTTT.